This T cell receptor (beta chain) is from a study of Graves' ophthalmopathy and Graves' hyperthyroidism. Across the whole study: Peripheral blood samples were taken at initial diagnosis, before any treatment.

Exclusion applied to patients with other autoimmune diseases, uncontrolled infections, pregnancy or lactation. PBMCs were obtained from 10 ml of fresh peripheral blood. Investigators amplified TCR beta CDR3 regions from RNA transcripts. The library came from an HTBI-primed first-round RT-PCR and a second-round multiplex PCR. TCRdb used MiXCR to reprocess the multiplex PCR reads, holding one entry per CDR3 protein. The sample contains a few hundred thousand distinct CDR3 sequences, roughly 15% of which appear only once. Study-wide results and caveats: Discriminating ophthalmopathy from stable hyperthyroidism, a 13-signature model attained a sensitivity of approximately 90% and a specificity of almost 83%.

This clonotype was counted many times. Its matching antigen is unknown. With 5 bases removed from V and 4 bases from J, the gap between germline ends came to 14 bases. Germline V gene data show CDR1 as SGHTA and CDR2 as FQGNSA. CDR3 size: 15 residues. Sequencing was done on a sample of peripheral blood. The receptor's source is an adult woman with stable Graves' hyperthyroidism. The chain employs TRBV7-2 and TRBJ2-2; D is undetermined. The CDR3 is CASSPHMVGTGELFF. The CDR3 coding sequence is TGTGCCAGCAGCCCCCATATGGTTGGCACCGGGGAGCTGTTTTTT.